This T cell receptor beta chain derives from a study of shared clonotypes between healthy human individuals. The table came from immunoSEQ multiplex PCR; TCRdb's copy has only in-frame clones and leaves some out. The profile shows almost 750,000 clones, around 70% of them singletons. The V end was cut by 2 bases, the J end by 2 bases, with 5 bases between. CDR3 length equals 12 residues. CDR1 is SGHKS and CDR2 is YYEKEE in the germline V gene (reference sequence). This clone was found a few times. Other DNA variants within this sample encode the same CDR3. The sample consisted of memory CD4+ T cells sorted from blood. Subset of the sample: CD45RA-negative fraction. The chain combines TRBV5-5 with TRBJ2-7; D gene uncertain. The source is a woman between 25 and 40 years old in good health. As DNA, the CDR3 is TGTGCCAGCAGCTTTGGCCCCTACGAGCAGTACTTC. Translated, it gives CASSFGPYEQYF.